The present T cell receptor (beta chain) was sequenced within a study of cytomegalovirus exposure and HLA in healthy donors. Study-wide points: In a later analysis, a genetic analysis reported fewer productive-TCR N-insertions in an Asian-associated ancestry cluster than the cohort average.

In its sample, this clone was seen a few times. Its target is unknown. The primer mix had 60 Vbeta and 13 Jbeta primers. This table comes from immunoSEQ multiplex PCR, and its TCRdb copy is limited to in-frame clones, with some not included. This sample yields fewer than 60,000 clones, of which about 70% are seen a single time; around a fifth belongs to the top ten. Trimming took 5 bases from V and 0 from J, leaving 13 bases between them. The CDR3 sequence is 15 residues long. Germline values: CDR1 SEHNR, CDR2 FQNEAQ (reference sequence). Sequencing was done on a sample of PBMCs. The receptor comes from a woman between 45 and 60 years old in good health and CMV-seropositive. The V gene is TRBV7-9, the J gene TRBJ1-2; D is uncertain. The CDR3 here is CASSVATTSNYGYTF. CDR3 coding DNA: TGTGCCAGCAGCGTTGCTACCACCTCTAACTATGGCTACACCTTC.